What follows is one T cell receptor (beta chain) and its context. This clone was recorded many times. Which antigen it targets is not known. Most of the CVID patients and most of the healthy controls were of Caucasian heritage. From each donor, about 5 to 8.5 ml of heparinized peripheral whole blood was collected. Genomic DNA from adults with common variable immune deficiency (CVID) and from healthy adult controls was used for sequencing of TCRbeta CDR3 repertoires. There were around 22 healthy adult volunteers in the control group (approximately 12 female and 10 male), ranging in age from about 23 to 75 years, with a mean age of almost 35. To isolate peripheral blood mononuclear cells, diluted blood was subjected to density centrifugation over Hypaque 1077 or Ficoll-Paque. Genomic DNA was extracted from unsorted mononuclear cells by Qiagen column purification or by a centrifugation-based method.

CVID samples and control samples contributed equivalent amounts of genomic DNA as sequencing input. For every sample, a 60 bp segment covering the rearranged TCRbeta CDR3 region was amplified and then sequenced. The immunoSEQ assay, a bias-corrected multiplex PCR combined with high-throughput sequencing, was used for TCRbeta amplification. The paper's processing steps were these. Every unique nucleotide sequence counted as a clone and was annotated with V, D and J genes, copy number and frequency. Sequences were labeled productive if in frame, and non-productive if out of frame or containing stop codons. As previously described, clonality was computed from Shannon's entropy. The predicted amino acid sequences of productive clones were used to derive the mean CDR3 Kyte-Doolittle hydropathy. Using the R hclust function, scaled V gene usage was clustered hierarchically with Manhattan distance and complete linkage. Sharing of clones by CDR3 amino acid sequence was evaluated through resampling of 12 repertoires per group over 100 rounds. Repertoires were searched for 60 to 80 published EBV-specific and 245 published CMV-specific TCRbeta sequences. After two CVID samples that produced fewer than 10,000 sequences were dropped from the analysis, some 43 CVID repertoires remained. TCRdb took this table from immuneACCESS and kept in-frame rearrangements with V and J called. Such tables lack part of the clones; where checked against another copy, unresolved V genes explain under half of the gap, and the rest is unexplained. V, J and clone size reflect that table, while D and trimming were determined from the DNA. Here the sample lists about 47,000 clones, none seen once only. The ten top clones hold 2% to 2.5% of the sample.

This record belongs to a study of T cell clonality in common variable immunodeficiency (dated by TCRdb to 2014 to 2015). The paper as a whole reports these results and caveats: Although equal DNA input was used, an average of roughly 80,000 unique sequences per sample was obtained for controls, compared with approximately 32,000 for CVID samples. Fewer TCRbeta clones were shared among CVID subjects than among healthy controls (p < 0.0001). Fewer deletions and N-nucleotide insertions were reportedly observed in CVID TCRbeta sequences, and highly modified clones with 13 or more V deletions were reportedly absent from CVID TCRbeta sequences. TCRbeta clonality was higher in CVID subjects than in healthy controls (t-test p = 0.018), and the increase was most characteristic of about a third of subjects. Patient heterogeneity within the CVID cohort put limits on correlating repertoire features with clinical complications. According to the authors, figuring out what caused the increased clonality in CVID would require sequencing the repertoires of T cell subpopulations.

The receptor comes from a person aged 18 to 75 in good health. The sequenced sample was peripheral blood mononuclear cells.

This receptor carries the CDR3 CASSESAGVGTDTQYF. Incomplete CDR3 DNA: TGTGCCAGCAGTGAATCAGCGGGAGTTGGAACAGATACG. The receptor chain draws on TRBV6-1 and TRBJ2-3; TRBD2 agrees with 8 junctional bases. Read coverage stops 3 residues before the CDR3 terminus; the germline J gene supplies the remainder. The germline V gene provides CDR1 MNHNS and CDR2 SASEGT. Here V drops 2 bases and J drops 3 bases, and the junction holds 7 bases not matched to any gene. The CDR3 numbers 16 residues from cysteine through phenylalanine. Only the CDR3 bases that were read are kept: 39 of them, in frame from base 1.